This TCR beta chain was sequenced during a study of Ad26.COV2.S vaccination and SARS-CoV-2 variants. The overall study: The authors gave Ad26.COV2.S intramuscularly, either once or twice 56 days apart. Points from the study as a whole: The study found higher spike-specific TCR breadth in vaccine than placebo recipients.

Sequencing was performed with immunoSEQ multiplex PCR; in TCRdb, only in-frame clones are kept and a portion is missing. The sample shows hundreds of thousands of clones, roughly 90% of them seen only once. CDR1 and CDR2 (germline): SGHTA, FQGNSA. The length of the CDR3 is 15 residues. With 3 bases removed from V and 2 bases from J, the gap between germline ends came to 12 bases. As concerns this clone: The antigen is unknown.

Treatment defined: 15 to 20 received Ad26.COV2.S at low or high dose, single or two shots; several received placebo; per-sample allocation not given. Day 63 after the first vaccine or placebo injection was the time point for sampling. The sequencing used peripheral blood, collected in a trial of Ad26.COV2.S vaccine versus placebo. The clonotype was recovered from a person aged 18-65 years who received the Ad26.COV2.S COVID-19 vaccine or a placebo. The chain employs TRBV7-2 and TRBJ2-3, with D unresolved. This chain's CDR3 is CASSFPGSHTDTQYF. DNA for the CDR3: TGTGCCAGCAGCTTCCCCGGCTCCCACACAGATACGCAGTATTTT.